This record covers a single T cell receptor (beta chain). Its antigen remains undetermined. Base-call qualities are not available, and no considerably larger clone is one nucleotide away. This entry comes from a study of OX40 agonist ivuxolimab in advanced cancers. Broadly, across the study: Ivuxolimab was an agonistic, fully human IgG2 monoclonal antibody directed against OX40 (CD134), a costimulatory receptor. Intravenous ivuxolimab was administered to patients every 2 weeks at six dose levels: 0.01, 0.1, 0.3, 1.5, 3 and 10 mg/kg. Peripheral TCRbeta sequencing was intended to test whether TCR sequence diversity was altered and clonal T-cell expansion was caused by ivuxolimab. The paper describes the monotherapy dose-escalation part (N of about 57 patients) of the phase I trial of ivuxolimab. Partial responses occurred in three dose-escalation patients, of whom one had hepatocellular carcinoma and two had cutaneous melanoma. Of the approximately 50 dose-escalation patients, hepatocellular carcinoma was present in roughly 19, melanoma in roughly 15, renal cell carcinoma in 9 and head and neck cancer in 9. In the dose-escalation cohort, approximately 82% of patients were male, and the mean age was 60 years with a range of about 20 to 80. Patients were allowed to have had prior anti-PD-1, anti-PD-L1 or anti-CTLA-4 therapy, and approximately 40% of the dose-escalation patients had been treated with checkpoint inhibitors. Study-level results and caveats: On average, CD8+ T cells showed more expanded clones than CD4+ T cells after ivuxolimab. At doses from 0.1 to 3.0 mg/kg, clonal expansion was seen in both CD4+ and CD8+ blood T cells between baseline and week 6. In the 0.1-3.0 mg/kg groups, partial responders had among the lowest normalized peripheral clonal expansion, particularly in CD8+ T cells. The antigen specificity of the clonally expanded peripheral T cells was not determined. Low levels of normalized T-cell clonal expansion were also shown by some nonresponding patients.

For sequencing of the TCRbeta CDR3 region, genomic DNA was extracted from the sorted cells. The immunoSEQ Assay was used to sequence the TCRbeta CDR3 regions. Imported from immuneACCESS, the table was reduced by TCRdb to in-frame sequences with V and J called. These copies leave out some clones; in studies compared against another copy, an unresolved V gene accounts for under half, and the cause of the remainder is not known. The sample contains about 52,000 clones, less than 90% of them found a single time. In total, the top ten clones hold around 7% of the sample. The CDR3 runs 12 residues from the cysteine to the phenylalanine. This entry keeps only the CDR3 DNA: 36 bases, framed from base 1. The germline V gene provides CDR1 MNHNS and CDR2 SASEGT. The V and J ends are trimmed by 4 bases and 4 bases, leaving 7 bases between them. Patients with a history of autoimmune disease or receiving systemic immunosuppression were excluded from the trial. Peripheral blood for TCR sequencing was drawn from every dose cohort at baseline, at cycle 4 day 1 and at cycle 7 day 1. The samples were taken from a phase I, first-in-human, multicenter, open-label dose-escalation trial of ivuxolimab. Adults with locally advanced or metastatic melanoma, renal cell, hepatocellular, or head and neck squamous cell carcinoma were enrolled in the trial. Before TCR sequencing, CD4+ and CD8+ T cells were separately sorted from peripheral blood.

This TCR was recovered from an adult with an advanced solid tumor such as melanoma, head and neck, liver or kidney cancer. The sequencing here drew on CD4+ or CD8+ T cells sorted from blood, taken in a trial of the OX40 agonist ivuxolimab. The rearranged chain carries TRBV6-1 and TRBJ1-2; no D segment can be confidently identified. The CDR3 amino acid sequence is: CASSGSSYGYTF. At the DNA level, the sequence is TGTGCCAGCAGTGGAAGCAGCTATGGCTACACCTTC.